These 29 T cell receptor beta chains came from one sample sequenced in a study of chemoradiotherapy in HPV16-positive cancers. Assay used: immunoSEQ multiplex PCR; TCRdb lists only in-frame clones, some missing. The data contain around 30,000 clones, approximately 90% of them singletons. This sample comprised blood, obtained from a patient who underwent chemoradiotherapy. Receptors originate from a human donor with HPV-associated anogenital cancer.

For this clone: This sample also contains other DNA sequences that code for the same CDR3. This chain links TRBV5-1 with TRBJ2-5; 8 nucleotides line up with TRBD2. This CDR3 is 14 amino acids long. J was trimmed by 4 bases and V by 4 bases; bases with no gene match: 6. Germline values: CDR1 SGHRS, CDR2 YFSETQ. CDR3 loop: CASSPGTSGETQYF. The CDR3 region has the DNA TGCGCCAGCAGCCCCGGGACTAGTGGAGAGACCCAGTACTTC.

The chain is built from TRBV30 and TRBJ1-4, with D uncertain. The CDR3 is 13 amino acids. Germline V gives CDR1 GTSNPN, CDR2 SVGIG (reference sequence). Trimming removed 2 bases at V and 7 bases at J, with 11 bases between. CDR3 amino acids: CAWSSDPGEKLFF. The CDR3 bases are TGTGCCTGGAGTTCGGACCCGGGTGAAAAACTGTTTTTT.

V usage is TRBV7-8 and J usage is TRBJ2-4, with a weak D call TRBD2 (5 bases). This CDR3 comprises 14 residues. CDR1 is SGHVS, CDR2 FQNEAQ, per germline. Trimming removed 6 bases at V and 9 bases at J, with 18 bases between. CDR3 nucleotides: TGTGCCAGCAGACCGGGAAGGCTTCAAGGCATTCAGTACTTC. This sequence encodes CASRPGRLQGIQYF.

The gene calls are TRBV7-8 and TRBJ1-2, with D unresolved. CDR1 is SGHVS, CDR2 FQNEAQ, per germline. V was trimmed by 5 bases and J by 2 bases, leaving 9 bases between them. CDR3 length: 13 amino acids. CDR3 DNA: TGTGCCAGCAGCCTCGATATCAACTATGGCTACACCTTC. Encoded protein: CASSLDINYGYTF. The whole variable domain, filled in from reference TRBV7-8 and TRBJ1-2, reads GAGVSQSPRYKVAKRGQDVALRCDPISGHVSLFWYQQALGQGPEFLTYFQNEAQLDKSGLPSDRFFAERPEGSVSTLKIQRTQQEDSAVYLCASSLDINYGYTFGSGTRLTVV.

The gene calls are TRBV5-5 and TRBJ2-7, with a weak D call TRBD1 (6 bases). CDR3 length equals 13 residues. Trimming took off 6 bases at V and 5 bases at J, with 15 bases between the two ends. Germline assignment: CDR1 SGHKS and CDR2 YYEKEE (reference sequence). The CDR3 bases are TGTGCCAGCACTATACAGGGTAGACACGAGCAGTACTTC. This sequence encodes CASTIQGRHEQYF.

The chain employs TRBV18 and TRBJ1-3, with a tentative D call TRBD1 (5 bases). V dropped 1 base and J dropped 4 bases, with 11 bases sitting between them. The CDR3 is 15 amino acids. CDR1 KGHSH and CDR2 LQKENI come from the germline V gene. CDR3: CASSPREGPGNTIYF. The CDR3 nucleotides read TGTGCCAGCTCACCACGGGAGGGGCCAGGAAACACCATATATTTT.

V is TRBV9 and J is TRBJ2-5, with 8 bases identical to TRBD2. Germline V gene sequence: CDR1 SGDLS, CDR2 YYNGEE. Trimming removed 0 bases from V and 5 bases from J; junction bases left unmatched: 6. This CDR3 comprises 15 residues. The CDR3 nucleotides read TGTGCCAGCAGCGTAGACCGGGGGGGCTCGGAGACCCAGTACTTC. Protein product: CASSVDRGGSETQYF.

The V and J genes are TRBV7-2 and TRBJ2-2, with D possibly matching TRBD1 (5 bases). This CDR3 is 14 amino acids long. V was cut by 5 bases and J by 1 base, with 8 bases left in between. Germline CDR1 is SGHTA and CDR2 is FQGNSA. As DNA, the CDR3 is TGTGCCAGCAGCCCAGGGTTGAACACCGGGGAGCTGTTTTTT. Its protein is CASSPGLNTGELFF.

The chain carries TRBV5-1 and TRBJ1-4; 12 bases match TRBD1. The germline V gene encodes CDR1 SGHRS and CDR2 YFSETQ. This CDR3 comprises 15 residues. V lost 6 bases, J lost 2 bases, and 2 bases stayed unmatched. The DNA of the CDR3 is TGCGCCAGCAAGGGACAGGGGGCCACTAATGAAAAACTGTTTTTT. Encoded protein: CASKGQGATNEKLFF. Combining the CDR3 with reference TRBV5-1 and TRBJ1-4 gives the whole variable domain KAGVTQTPRYLIKTRGQQVTLSCSPISGHRSVSWYQQTPGQGLQFLFEYFSETQRNKGNFPGRFSGRQFSNSRSEMNVSTLELGDSALYLCASKGQGATNEKLFFGSGTQLSVL.

This chain uses TRBV4-3 with TRBJ1-2, with D possibly TRBD1 on 5 matching bases. This CDR3 spans 16 amino acids. Germline-derived CDR1 and CDR2 are LGHNA and YSLEER. The germline V and J ends were trimmed by 0 bases and 4 bases, with 15 bases remaining between them. The CDR3 sequence is CASSQDSTAIAYGYTF. CDR3 in DNA: TGCGCCAGCAGCCAAGATTCGACAGCTATAGCCTATGGCTACACCTTC.

This chain's CDR3 is CASSLSRGNQPQHF. The CDR3 bases are TGTGCCAGCAGCTTGTCCAGGGGAAATCAGCCCCAGCATTTT. The V call is TRBV5-6, the J call TRBJ1-5; possibly TRBD1 for D (6 bases). Germline loops: CDR1 SGHDT, CDR2 YYEEEE. This CDR3 has 14 amino acids. The V and J ends lost 1 base and 4 bases respectively, with 9 bases between them.

V and J are TRBV6-6 and TRBJ1-1; a possible D gene is TRBD1 (5 bases). The V end lost 5 bases, the J end lost 0 bases, and 16 bases lay between the germline ends. Germline assignment: CDR1 MNHNY and CDR2 SVGAGI (reference sequence). This CDR3 contains 16 residues. The CDR3 sequence: CASSLQGFRMNTEAFF. The DNA for the CDR3 is TGTGCCAGCAGTCTTCAGGGATTCCGCATGAACACTGAAGCTTTCTTT.

This chain joins TRBV2 and TRBJ2-5, with no clear D. Trimming shortened V by 4 bases and J by 2 bases, and 5 bases separated the two germline ends. The germline gives CDR1 SNHLY, CDR2 FYNNEI. The CDR3 length is 12 residues. In nucleotides, the CDR3 is TGTGCCAGCAGTGTGGAGCAAGAGACCCAGTACTTC. As protein: CASSVEQETQYF.

The rearrangement joins TRBV11-2 to TRBJ2-7; TRBD1 might be the D (6 bases). Trimming stripped 4 bases from V and 3 bases from J, with 10 bases between. Germline V gene data show CDR1 as SGHAT and CDR2 as FQNNGV. The CDR3 spans 13 residues. Here the CDR3 reads CASSSRDIYEQYF. In DNA, the CDR3 is TGTGCCAGCAGCTCTCGGGACATCTACGAGCAGTACTTC.

This clone appeared a few times. The gene calls are TRBV29-1 and TRBJ2-5, with D possibly matching TRBD1 (6 bases). V was trimmed by 6 bases and J by 7 bases, leaving 21 bases between them. The CDR3 contains 14 residues. Germline lookup yields CDR1 SQVTM and CDR2 ANQGSEA. CDR3 in DNA: TGCAGCGTGACGACAGGCCAGAGCCCAGGGACCCAGTACTTC. Its translation is CSVTTGQSPGTQYF.

The chain's CDR3 is CASSLSLYEQYF. DNA of the CDR3: TGTGCCAGCAGCTTAAGTCTCTACGAGCAGTACTTC. This chain links TRBV7-2 with TRBJ2-7; D is unresolved. The CDR3 has 12 residues. V shed 2 bases and J shed 3 bases, with 5 bases lying between them. Germline CDR1 reads SGHTA; CDR2 reads FQGNSA.

This clone was detected once. The chain uses TRBV6-5 and TRBJ1-6; D is ambiguous. The CDR3 has 13 residues. V lost 2 bases, J lost 9 bases, and 8 bases lay in between. Germline assignment: CDR1 MNHEY and CDR2 SVGAGI. The CDR3 protein is CASSYGGFSPLHF. The DNA of the CDR3 is TGTGCCAGCAGTTACGGAGGTTTTTCACCCCTCCACTTT.

This rearrangement joins TRBV6-5 to TRBJ2-1; 11 nucleotides align to TRBD2. J lost 4 bases, V lost 4 bases, and 3 bases had no gene match. Germline CDR1 reads MNHEY; CDR2 reads SVGAGI. The CDR3 length is 15 residues. As DNA, the CDR3 is TGTGCCAGCAGTTCTCGACTAGCGGGGTACAATGAGCAGTTCTTC. Its protein is CASSSRLAGYNEQFF.

The V gene is TRBV18, the J gene TRBJ1-1, with 7 bases that match TRBD1. The germline gives CDR1 KGHSH, CDR2 LQKENI. This CDR3 is 14 amino acids long. The J segment lost 4 bases and the V segment lost 6 bases, leaving 8 bases of the junction unmatched. Written as DNA, the CDR3 is TGTGCCAGCTCCCCCCAGGGGGGGAGCACTGAAGCTTTCTTT. This translates into CASSPQGGSTEAFF.

The V gene is TRBV5-1, the J gene TRBJ2-3; TRBD1 agrees at 9 bases. The ends lost 0 bases at V and 4 bases at J; junction bases unmatched: 3. Germline lookup yields CDR1 SGHRS and CDR2 YFSETQ. This CDR3 region has 15 residues. CDR3 sequence (DNA): TGCGCCAGCAGCTTGGGGGACAGGGAGGCAGATACGCAGTATTTT. It yields the protein CASSLGDREADTQYF.

The chain combines TRBV6-5 with TRBJ2-1; 13 bases fit TRBD2. Germline lookup yields CDR1 MNHEY and CDR2 SVGAGI. J was trimmed by 5 bases and V by 4 bases; bases with no gene match: 5. The CDR3 loop spans 16 amino acids. The CDR3 DNA sequence: TGTGCCAGCAGTTGGACCGGGACTAGCGGGGACAATGAGCAGTTCTTC. Translation: CASSWTGTSGDNEQFF.

This clone is a singleton in its sample. The rearrangement joins TRBV6-1 to TRBJ1-2, with D unclear. The V gene lost 3 bases and the J gene lost 5 bases, with 10 bases spanning the gap. The germline CDR1 and CDR2 sequences are MNHNS and SASEGT. The CDR3 is made up of 13 amino acids. CDR3 nucleotides: TGTGCCAGCAGTGAGAGGCTGTTATATGGCTACACCTTC. Its protein product is CASSERLLYGYTF.

The chain carries TRBV29-1 and TRBJ1-1; tentative D call: TRBD1 (6 bases). CDR1 and CDR2 (germline): SQVTM, ANQGSEA. V lost 4 bases and J lost 3, with 21 bases in between. The CDR3 spans 16 residues. CDR3: CSVGGGSRVFDTEAFF. CDR3 sequence (DNA): TGCAGCGTTGGAGGGGGTTCCCGAGTGTTTGACACTGAAGCTTTCTTT.

V gene TRBV7-9 combines with J gene TRBJ2-2, with TRBD2 as a possible D gene (5 bases). Trimming left V 3 bases short and J 8 bases short, with 16 bases between. The CDR3 length is 15 residues. Germline CDR1 and CDR2: SEHNR and FQNEAQ (reference sequence). The CDR3 nucleotides are TGTGCCAGCAGCTTGAAAACTAGTACATCGGGGGAGCTGTTTTTT. This gives the protein CASSLKTSTSGELFF. The full variable domain, rest sourced from reference TRBV7-9 and TRBJ2-2, is DTGVSQNPRHKITKRGQNVTFRCDPISEHNRLYWYRQTLGQGPEFLTYFQNEAQLEKSRLLSDRFSAERPKGSFSTLEIQRTEQGDSAMYLCASSLKTSTSGELFFGEGSRLTVL.

The chain combines TRBV4-1 with TRBJ1-5; possible D gene TRBD1, 6 bases. The CDR3 consists of 18 residues. The germline V and J ends were trimmed by 1 base and 5 bases, with 21 bases remaining between them. Germline loops: CDR1 MGHRA, CDR2 YSYEKL. This CDR3 reads CASSQVGRQARGYQPQHF. CDR3 bases: TGCGCCAGCAGCCAAGTGGGACGACAGGCGCGAGGGTATCAGCCCCAGCATTTT.

The chain carries TRBV9 and TRBJ2-1; a weak D match, TRBD2 (5 bases). The germline V gene encodes CDR1 SGDLS and CDR2 YYNGEE. The CDR3 has 15 amino acids. V gave up 1 base and J gave up 4 bases, with 12 bases separating them. This CDR3 reads CASSVYSGGYNEQFF. The CDR3 DNA reads as TGTGCCAGCAGCGTATACAGCGGAGGATACAATGAGCAGTTCTTC.

This sequence joins TRBV9 and TRBJ2-3; weak D call: TRBD2 (6 bases). Germline V gene lookup returns CDR1 SGDLS and CDR2 YYNGEE. Trimming shortened V by 4 bases and J by 3 bases, and 9 bases separated the two germline ends. The CDR3 totals 13 residues. The CDR3: CASSPGLTDTQYF. CDR3 nucleotide sequence: TGTGCCAGCAGCCCGGGACTGACAGATACGCAGTATTTT. Full variable domain (remainder filled in from reference TRBV9 and TRBJ2-3): DSGVTQTPKHLITATGQRVTLRCSPRSGDLSVYWYQQSLDQGLQFLIQYYNGEERAKGNILERFSAQQFPDLHSELNLSSLELGDSALYFCASSPGLTDTQYFGPGTRLTVL.

The genes are TRBV9 and TRBJ2-3; D might be TRBD1 (6 bases). Trimming pared 3 bases from V and 0 bases from J, leaving 14 bases between. The germline V gene has CDR1 SGDLS and CDR2 YYNGEE. The CDR3 totals 16 residues. This CDR3 reads CASSEAGTPSTDTQYF. CDR3 bases: TGTGCCAGCAGCGAAGCCGGGACACCTAGCACAGATACGCAGTATTTT.

V usage is TRBV5-5 and J usage is TRBJ1-4, with D possibly TRBD1 on 6 matching bases. The V end lost 0 bases, the J end lost 6 bases, and 15 bases lay between the germline ends. The length of the CDR3 is 16 residues. CDR1 SGHKS and CDR2 YYEKEE come from the germline V gene (reference sequence). The CDR3 DNA reads TGTGCCAGCAGCTTGGGACAGGCGCCGAGGGATGAAAAACTGTTTTTT. This encodes CASSLGQAPRDEKLFF.